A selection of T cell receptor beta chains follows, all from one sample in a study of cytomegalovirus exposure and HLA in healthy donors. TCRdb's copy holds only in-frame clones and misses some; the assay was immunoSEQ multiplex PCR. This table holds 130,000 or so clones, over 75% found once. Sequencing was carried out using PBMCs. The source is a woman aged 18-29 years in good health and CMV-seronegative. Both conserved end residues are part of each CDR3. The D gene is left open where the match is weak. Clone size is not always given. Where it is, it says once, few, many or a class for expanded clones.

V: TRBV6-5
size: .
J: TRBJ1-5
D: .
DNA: TGTGCCAGTCAGACAGGCTTTAATCAGCCCCAGCATTTT
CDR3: CASQTGFNQPQHF

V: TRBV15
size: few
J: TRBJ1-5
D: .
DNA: TGTGCCACCAGCAGATCTCCGGGGCAGCCCCAGCATTTT
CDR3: CATSRSPGQPQHF

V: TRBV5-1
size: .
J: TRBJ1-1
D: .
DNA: TGCGCCACCAGGATCGGAGGGGACACTGAAGCTTTCTTT
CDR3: CATRIGGDTEAFF

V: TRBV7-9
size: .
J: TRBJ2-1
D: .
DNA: TGTGCCAGCAGCTTAATAGCCGACAATGAGCAGTTCTTC
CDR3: CASSLIADNEQFF

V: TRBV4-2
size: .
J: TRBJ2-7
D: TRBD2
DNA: TGTGCCAGCAGGTTGGGGCTAGCGGAACCTCCGGGCGAGCAGTACTTC
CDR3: CASRLGLAEPPGEQYF

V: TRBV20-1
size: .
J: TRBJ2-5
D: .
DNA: TGCAGTGCTAGATCGAGGGAGACCCAGTACTTC
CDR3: CSARSRETQYF

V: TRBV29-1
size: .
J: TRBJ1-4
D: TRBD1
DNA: TGCAGCGTTGGGGACAGGGGGCGCGCAAAACTGTTTTTT
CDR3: CSVGDRGRAKLFF

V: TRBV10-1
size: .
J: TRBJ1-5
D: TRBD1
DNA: TGCGCCAGCAGTTCCGGACAGGCTAATCAGCCCCAGCATTTT
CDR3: CASSSGQANQPQHF

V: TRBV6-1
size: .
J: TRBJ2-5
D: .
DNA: TGTGCCAGCGCTACGTACCAAGAGACCCAGTACTTC
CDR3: CASATYQETQYF

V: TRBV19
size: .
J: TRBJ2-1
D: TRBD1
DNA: TGTGCCAGTAGTATAGCCGCTGGGGGACAGGGGTTCTCGTATGAGCAGTTCTTC
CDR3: CASSIAAGGQGFSYEQFF

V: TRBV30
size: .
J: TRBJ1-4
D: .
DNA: TGTGCCTGGAGTGTTGGAGGGTTCGGTGAAAAACTGTTTTTT
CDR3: CAWSVGGFGEKLFF

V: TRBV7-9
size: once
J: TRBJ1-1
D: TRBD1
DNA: TGTGCCAGCAGCTTATTAAGCGGACAGGGGGCGGCTTTCTTT
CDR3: CASSLLSGQGAAFF

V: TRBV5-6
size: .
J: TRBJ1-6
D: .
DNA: TGTGCCAGCAGCTCGAAGGCAGGAGGCGGATCACCCCTCCACTTT
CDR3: CASSSKAGGGSPLHF

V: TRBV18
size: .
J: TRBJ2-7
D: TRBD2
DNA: TGTGCCAGCTCCCCCCGGGGTAGCGGGAGCTACGAGCAGTACTTC
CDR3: CASSPRGSGSYEQYF

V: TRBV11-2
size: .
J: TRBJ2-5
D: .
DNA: TGTGCCAGCAGCTCCCGTGAGCAAGAGACCCAGTACTTC
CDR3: CASSSREQETQYF

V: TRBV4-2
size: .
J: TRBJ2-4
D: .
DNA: TGTGCCAGCAGCCAAGGGATGGACATAGCCAAAAACATTCAGTACTTC
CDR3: CASSQGMDIAKNIQYF

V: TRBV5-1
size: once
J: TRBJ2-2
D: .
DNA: TGCGCCAGCAGCTTGACAGAATCGAACACCGGGGAGCTGTTTTTT
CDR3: CASSLTESNTGELFF

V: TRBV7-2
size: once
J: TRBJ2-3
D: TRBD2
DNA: TGTGCCAGCAGCTTAGGGGAGGGCCAAGATACGCAGTATTTT
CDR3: CASSLGEGQDTQYF